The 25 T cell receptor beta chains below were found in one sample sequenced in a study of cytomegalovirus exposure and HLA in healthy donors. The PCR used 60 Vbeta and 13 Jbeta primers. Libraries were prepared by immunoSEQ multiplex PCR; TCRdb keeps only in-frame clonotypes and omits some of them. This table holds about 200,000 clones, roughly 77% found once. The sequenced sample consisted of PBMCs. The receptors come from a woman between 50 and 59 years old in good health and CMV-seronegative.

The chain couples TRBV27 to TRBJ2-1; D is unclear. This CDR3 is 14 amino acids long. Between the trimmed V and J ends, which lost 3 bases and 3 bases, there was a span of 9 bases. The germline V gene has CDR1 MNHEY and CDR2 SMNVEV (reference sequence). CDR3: CASSFGPGYNEQFF. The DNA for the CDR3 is TGTGCCAGCAGTTTTGGGCCAGGCTACAATGAGCAGTTCTTC.

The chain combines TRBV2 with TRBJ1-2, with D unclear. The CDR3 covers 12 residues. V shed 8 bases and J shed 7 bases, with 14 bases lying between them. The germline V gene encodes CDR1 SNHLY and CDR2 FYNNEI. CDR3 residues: CASSSTLGGYTF. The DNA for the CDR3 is TGTGCCAGCTCATCCACCCTAGGTGGCTACACCTTC.

CDR3 bases: TGTGCCAGCAAACAAGGGTCTAGCGGGAGTAAGGGAGAGACCCAGTACTTC. Encoded protein: CASKQGSSGSKGETQYF. This chain joins TRBV2 and TRBJ2-5; TRBD2 matches at 10 bases. With V trimmed by 7 bases and J by 4 bases, 15 bases remained unmatched. This CDR3 region has 17 residues. Germline CDR1 reads SNHLY; CDR2 reads FYNNEI.

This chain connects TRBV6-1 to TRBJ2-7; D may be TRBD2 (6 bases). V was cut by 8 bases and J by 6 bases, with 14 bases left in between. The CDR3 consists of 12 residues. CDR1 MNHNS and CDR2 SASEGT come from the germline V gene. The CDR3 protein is CASYLAGSEQYF. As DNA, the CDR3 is TGTGCCAGCTATCTCGCGGGATCCGAGCAGTACTTC.

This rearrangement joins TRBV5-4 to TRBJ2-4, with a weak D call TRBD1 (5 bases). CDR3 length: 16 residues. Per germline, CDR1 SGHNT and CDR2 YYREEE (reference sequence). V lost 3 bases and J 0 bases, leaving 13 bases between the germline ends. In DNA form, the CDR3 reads TGTGCCAGCAGCTCGGAGACCAGGGCAGCCAAAAACATTCAGTACTTC. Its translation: CASSSETRAAKNIQYF.

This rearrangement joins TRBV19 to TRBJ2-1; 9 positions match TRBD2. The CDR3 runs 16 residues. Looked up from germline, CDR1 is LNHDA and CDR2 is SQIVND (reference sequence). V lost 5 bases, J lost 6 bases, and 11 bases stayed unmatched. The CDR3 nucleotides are TGTGCCAGTAGTGGACAGCCGGGACTAGCAGGCAATGAGCAGTTCTTC. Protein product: CASSGQPGLAGNEQFF.

The CDR3 protein is CASSRDTAQETQYF. The CDR3 DNA follows: TGTGCCAGCAGTCGGGACACGGCACAAGAGACCCAGTACTTC. The chain carries TRBV7-2 and TRBJ2-5; TRBD1 is a possible D gene (6 bases). The CDR3 contains 14 residues. Germline-derived CDR1 and CDR2 are SGHTA and FQGNSA. Trimming cost V 6 bases and J 2 bases, with 13 bases left between them.

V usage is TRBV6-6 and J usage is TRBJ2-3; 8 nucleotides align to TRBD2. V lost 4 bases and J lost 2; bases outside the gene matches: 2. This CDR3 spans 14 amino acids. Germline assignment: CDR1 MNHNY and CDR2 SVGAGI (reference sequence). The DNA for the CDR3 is TGTGCCAGCAGTTTTAGCGGGATCACAGATACGCAGTATTTT. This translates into CASSFSGITDTQYF.

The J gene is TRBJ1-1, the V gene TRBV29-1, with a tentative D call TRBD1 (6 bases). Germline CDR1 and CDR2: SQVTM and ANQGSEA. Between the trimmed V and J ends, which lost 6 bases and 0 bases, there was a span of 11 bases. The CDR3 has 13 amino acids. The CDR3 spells CSVDTGLNTEAFF. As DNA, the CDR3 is TGCAGCGTCGACACAGGGTTGAACACTGAAGCTTTCTTT.

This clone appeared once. The CDR3 sequence: CASSQAEEETQYF. DNA of the CDR3: TGTGCCAGCAGCCAGGCCGAAGAAGAGACCCAGTACTTC. V usage is TRBV9 and J usage is TRBJ2-5; unclear D gene. The CDR3 consists of 13 residues. The germline gives CDR1 SGDLS, CDR2 YYNGEE. V gave up 4 bases and J gave up 3 bases, with 10 bases separating them.

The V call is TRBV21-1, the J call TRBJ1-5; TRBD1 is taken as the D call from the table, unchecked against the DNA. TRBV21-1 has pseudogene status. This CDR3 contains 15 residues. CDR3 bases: TGTGCCAGCAGCACCAGGCCTGTGAGCAATCAGCCCCAGCATTTT. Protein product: CASSTRPVSNQPQHF.

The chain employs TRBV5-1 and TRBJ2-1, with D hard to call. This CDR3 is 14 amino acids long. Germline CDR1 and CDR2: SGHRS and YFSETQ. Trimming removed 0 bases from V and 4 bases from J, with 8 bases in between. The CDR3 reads CASSLGAEYNEQFF. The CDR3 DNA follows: TGCGCCAGCAGCTTGGGGGCAGAGTACAATGAGCAGTTCTTC.

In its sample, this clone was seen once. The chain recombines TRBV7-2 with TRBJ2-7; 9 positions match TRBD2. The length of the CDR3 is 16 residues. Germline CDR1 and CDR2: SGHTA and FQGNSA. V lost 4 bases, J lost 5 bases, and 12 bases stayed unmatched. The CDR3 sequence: CASSSNPLAGFHEQYF. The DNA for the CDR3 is TGTGCCAGCAGCTCCAACCCACTAGCGGGTTTCCACGAGCAGTACTTC. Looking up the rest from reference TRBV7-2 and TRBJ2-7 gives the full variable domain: GAGVSQSPSNKVTEKGKDVELRCDPISGHTALYWYRQSLGQGLEFLIYFQGNSAPDKSGLPSDRFSAERTGGSVSTLTIQRTQQEDSAVYLCASSSNPLAGFHEQYFGPGTRLTVT.

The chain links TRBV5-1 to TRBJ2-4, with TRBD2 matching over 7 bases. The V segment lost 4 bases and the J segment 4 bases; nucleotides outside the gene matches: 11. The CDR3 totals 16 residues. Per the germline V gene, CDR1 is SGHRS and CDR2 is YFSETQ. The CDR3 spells CASSPGGVWVKNIQYF. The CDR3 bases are TGCGCCAGCAGCCCGGGAGGTGTTTGGGTTAAAAACATTCAGTACTTC.

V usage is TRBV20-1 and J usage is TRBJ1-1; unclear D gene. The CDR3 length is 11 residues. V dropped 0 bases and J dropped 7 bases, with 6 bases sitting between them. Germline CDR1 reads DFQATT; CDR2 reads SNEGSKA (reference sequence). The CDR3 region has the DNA TGCAGTGCTAGAGATGTCCGTGAAGCTTTCTTT. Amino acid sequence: CSARDVREAFF.

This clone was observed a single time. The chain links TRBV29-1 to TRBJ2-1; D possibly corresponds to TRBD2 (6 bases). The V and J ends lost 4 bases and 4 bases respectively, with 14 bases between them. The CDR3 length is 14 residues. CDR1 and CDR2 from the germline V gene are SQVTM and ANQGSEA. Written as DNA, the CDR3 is TGCAGCGTTGGCGGAGGACTACAGTACAATGAGCAGTTCTTC. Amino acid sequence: CSVGGGLQYNEQFF.

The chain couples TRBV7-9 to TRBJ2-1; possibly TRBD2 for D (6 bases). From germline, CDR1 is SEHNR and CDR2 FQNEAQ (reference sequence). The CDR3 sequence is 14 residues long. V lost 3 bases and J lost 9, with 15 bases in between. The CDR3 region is CASSLGLATGEQFF. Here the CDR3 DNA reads TGTGCCAGCAGCTTGGGCCTAGCGACCGGTGAGCAGTTCTTC. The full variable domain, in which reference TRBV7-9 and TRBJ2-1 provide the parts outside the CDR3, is DTGVSQNPRHKITKRGQNVTFRCDPISEHNRLYWYRQTLGQGPEFLTYFQNEAQLEKSRLLSDRFSAERPKGSFSTLEIQRTEQGDSAMYLCASSLGLATGEQFFGPGTRLTVL.

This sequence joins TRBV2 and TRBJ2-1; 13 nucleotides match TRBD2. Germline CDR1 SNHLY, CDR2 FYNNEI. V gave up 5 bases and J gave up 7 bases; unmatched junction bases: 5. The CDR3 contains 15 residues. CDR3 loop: CASSQLAGGLNEQFF. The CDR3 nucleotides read TGTGCCAGCAGTCAACTAGCGGGGGGGCTAAATGAGCAGTTCTTC.

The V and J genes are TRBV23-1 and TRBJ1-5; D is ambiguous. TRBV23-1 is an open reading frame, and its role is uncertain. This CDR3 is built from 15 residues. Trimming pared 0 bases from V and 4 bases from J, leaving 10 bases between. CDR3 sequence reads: CASSQSITVNQPQHF. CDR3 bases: TGCGCCAGCAGTCAATCAATTACAGTAAATCAGCCCCAGCATTTT.

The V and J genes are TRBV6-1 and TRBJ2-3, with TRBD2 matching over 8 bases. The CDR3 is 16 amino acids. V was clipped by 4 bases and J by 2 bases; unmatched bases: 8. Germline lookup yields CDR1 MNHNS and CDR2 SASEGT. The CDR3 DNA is TGTGCCAGCAGTGCACTGACTAGCGTACTCACAGATACGCAGTATTTT. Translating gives CASSALTSVLTDTQYF.

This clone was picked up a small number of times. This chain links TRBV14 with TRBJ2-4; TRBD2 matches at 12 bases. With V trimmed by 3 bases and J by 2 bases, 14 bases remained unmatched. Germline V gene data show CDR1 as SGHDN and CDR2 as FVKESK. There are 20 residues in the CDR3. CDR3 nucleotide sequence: TGTGCCAGCAGCCAGTCCCATCTAGCGGGGGGGCCTGAGTCCAAAAACATTCAGTACTTC. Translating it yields CASSQSHLAGGPESKNIQYF. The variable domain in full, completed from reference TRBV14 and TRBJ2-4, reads EAGVTQFPSHSVIEKGQTVTLRCDPISGHDNLYWYRRVMGKEIKFLLHFVKESKQDESGMPNNRFLAERTGGTYSTLKVQPAELEDSGVYFCASSQSHLAGGPESKNIQYFGAGTRLSVL.

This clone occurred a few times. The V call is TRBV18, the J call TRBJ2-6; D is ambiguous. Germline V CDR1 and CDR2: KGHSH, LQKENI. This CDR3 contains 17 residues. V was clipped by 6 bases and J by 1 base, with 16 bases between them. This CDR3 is CASSQTRVISGANVLTF. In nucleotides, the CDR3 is TGTGCCAGCTCCCAGACCCGGGTGATATCTGGGGCCAACGTCCTGACTTTC.

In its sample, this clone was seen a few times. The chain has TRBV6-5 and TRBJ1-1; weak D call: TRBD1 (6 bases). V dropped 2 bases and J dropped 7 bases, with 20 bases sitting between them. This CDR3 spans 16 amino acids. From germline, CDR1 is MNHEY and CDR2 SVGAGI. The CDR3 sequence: CASSYTLGGASDEAFF. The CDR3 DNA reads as TGTGCCAGCAGTTACACTTTGGGGGGGGCTTCAGATGAAGCTTTCTTT.

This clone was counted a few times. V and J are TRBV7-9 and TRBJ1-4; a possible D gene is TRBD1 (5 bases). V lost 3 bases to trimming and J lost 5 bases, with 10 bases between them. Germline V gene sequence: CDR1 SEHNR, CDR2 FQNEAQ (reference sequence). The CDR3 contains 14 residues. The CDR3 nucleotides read TGTGCCAGCAGCTTTTTGGGGGGGAATGAAAAACTGTTTTTT. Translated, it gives CASSFLGGNEKLFF.

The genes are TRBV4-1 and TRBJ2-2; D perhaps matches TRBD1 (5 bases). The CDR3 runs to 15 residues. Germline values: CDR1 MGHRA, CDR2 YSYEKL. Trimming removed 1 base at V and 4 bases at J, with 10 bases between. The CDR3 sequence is CASSQAGRATGELFF. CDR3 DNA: TGCGCCAGCAGCCAAGCGGGCAGGGCCACCGGGGAGCTGTTTTTT.